The rows below give T cell receptor beta chains drawn from one sample of a study of vaccination effects on CD4 cells after COVID-19. The antigens of these receptors remain unknown. Profiled with immunoSEQ multiplex PCR; TCRdb holds only in-frame clones, not every one. The repertoire holds about 40,000 clones, with around 66% as singletons. Sequences were derived from CD4+ T cells from PBMCs cultured without peptide, sampled after COVID-19 vaccination. The receptors here all came from a human donor who received a COVID-19 vaccine. Each CDR3 is given with its conserved first and last residue. The D gene is left open where the match is weak. Where a row states a size, it is once, few, many or the class of an expanded clone; other rows omit it.

abundance	v_gene	j_gene	d_gene	CDR3nt	CDR3aa
NA	TRBV7-9	TRBJ2-1	NA	TGTGCCAGCAGCCCATTAGGTATAAGAGGCAATGAGCAGTTCTTC	CASSPLGIRGNEQFF
NA	TRBV19	TRBJ2-1	NA	TGTGCCAGTAGGGATCCCCCCAGGTTAAATGAGCAGTTCTTC	CASRDPPRLNEQFF
NA	TRBV6-5	TRBJ2-4	TRBD1	TGTGCCAGCAGTTACCGACAGGGGAAGGACATTCAGTACTTC	CASSYRQGKDIQYF
few	TRBV2	TRBJ1-1	NA	TGTGCCAGCAGTGAACTCCCGAACACTGAAGCTTTCTTT	CASSELPNTEAFF
NA	TRBV3-1/TRBV3-2	TRBJ2-3	TRBD1	TGTGCCAGCAGCCAGGGACAGGGGGTACTAGATACGCAGTATTTT	CASSQGQGVLDTQYF
NA	TRBV19	TRBJ2-7	NA	TGTGCCAGTAGTATTAATGGGGATTTAACCTACGAGCAGTACTTC	CASSINGDLTYEQYF
NA	TRBV9	TRBJ2-1	TRBD2	TGTGCCAGCAGCGCACGGGAGGGTGGAGTCTACAATGAGCAGTTCTTC	CASSAREGGVYNEQFF
NA	TRBV3-1/TRBV3-2	TRBJ2-5	TRBD2	TGTGCCAGCAGCCCGTCTAGCGGGGGAGGCCGGGAGACCCAGTACTTC	CASSPSSGGGRETQYF
NA	TRBV6-5	TRBJ2-7	NA	TGTGCCAGCAGTCGCCGGGACACCTACGAGCAGTACTTC	CASSRRDTYEQYF
NA	TRBV18	TRBJ1-4	NA	TGTGCCAGCTCACCACGGCCAGGGACTGAAAAACTGTTTTTT	CASSPRPGTEKLFF
NA	TRBV18	TRBJ1-6	TRBD1	TGTGCCAGCTCACCACCCGGACAGGTTATGCATTCACCCCTCCACTTT	CASSPPGQVMHSPLHF
once	TRBV5-1	TRBJ2-5	NA	TGCGCCAGCAGCTTGTGGGGGACCGAAACAAAAGAGACCCAGTACTTC	CASSLWGTETKETQYF
once	TRBV27	TRBJ1-1	TRBD1	TGTGCCAGCAGACCCGGGACAGTGAACACTGAAGCTTTCTTT	CASRPGTVNTEAFF
few	TRBV2	TRBJ2-2	NA	TGTGCCAGCAAGGGCCGGGACACCATCGTCGGGGAGCTGTTTTTT	CASKGRDTIVGELFF
NA	TRBV5-1	TRBJ2-7	TRBD1	TGCGCCAGCAGCCCCGGGACAGGGAGCGACGAGCAGTACTTC	CASSPGTGSDEQYF
few	TRBV30	TRBJ1-6	NA	TGTGCCTGGTCGGGGAGCTCCTATAATTCACCCCTCCACTTT	CAWSGSSYNSPLHF